The clone carrying this T cell receptor (beta chain) was seen many times. The antigen is unknown. The sample originates from a study of T cells in Graves' hyperthyroidism and ophthalmopathy. Whole-study findings and limits: Ophthalmopathy was told apart from stable hyperthyroidism by a 13 V-J model. Among thyroid clonotypes expanded above 0.001, most also appeared in blood.

The CDR3 is 15 amino acids. The germline gives CDR1 MDHEN, CDR2 SYDVKM. Between the trimmed V and J ends, which lost 5 bases and 1 base, there was a span of 14 bases. The CDR3 regions of TCR beta were amplified from RNA transcripts. When the TCR CDR3 underwent first-round RT-PCR, the HTBI primer set was used. From the multiplex PCR reads, TCRdb called clonotypes with MiXCR, one entry per CDR3 protein. The sample holds a few hundred thousand distinct CDR3 sequences, 15% to 19% seen once. The receptor was derived from a woman aged 25 to 45 with Graves' hyperthyroidism. Sequencing was done on a sample of blood. J is TRBJ1-1 and V is TRBV28; D not certain. The CDR3 region is CASSPQYERNTEAFF. The CDR3 DNA reads TGTGCCAGCAGTCCCCAATACGAAAGGAACACTGAAGCTTTCTTT.